This TCR beta chain was sequenced in a study of glioma-infiltrating T cells after dendritic cell vaccination. On the study more broadly: Dendritic cells derived from monocytes and pulsed with autologous tumor lysate formed the vaccine.

Time point described: after dendritic cell vaccination, including at tumor progression/relapse. Sequencing was performed with immunoSEQ multiplex PCR; in TCRdb, only in-frame clones are kept and a portion is missing. This table holds 55,000 to 75,000 clones, around 83% found once. General study points: TCR clonality showed no direct relationship with survival. Estimated pretreatment TIL content predicted outcome after dendritic cell vaccination.

On this clone: Its antigen is as yet unknown.

This material consisted of blood, taken after dendritic cell vaccination. This TCR came from a human donor with glioblastoma.

The DNA of the CDR3 is TGTGCCAGTAGCGGACTAGCGGGGGCTTACGGTGGGGCCAACGTCCTGACTTTC. It yields the protein CASSGLAGAYGGANVLTF. V and J are TRBV19 and TRBJ2-6; 13 nucleotides agree with TRBD2. CDR3 length equals 18 residues. Looked up from germline, CDR1 is LNHDA and CDR2 is SQIVND (reference sequence). Trimming at V came to 6 bases and at J to 3 bases, leaving 8 bases not matched to a gene.